Below are 18 T cell receptor beta chains sequenced from a single sample in a study of blood T cell repertoires in COVID-19. Some clones are missing from TCRdb's copy, which holds only in-frame ones; the method was immunoSEQ multiplex PCR. Here the sample spans about 80,000 clones, 60% to 80% being singletons. The sequenced sample consisted of peripheral blood. These receptor sequences come from a man in his 70s with active or convalescent COVID-19.

This clone was picked up one time. The chain combines TRBV18 with TRBJ1-3; weak D call: TRBD1 (5 bases). The CDR3 is made up of 15 amino acids. V lost 3 bases and J lost 3, with 12 bases in between. Germline V gene sequence: CDR1 KGHSH, CDR2 LQKENI. The CDR3 DNA reads as TGTGCCAGCTCACCCCCTGGGCAGGGTGGAAACACCATATATTTT. Amino acid sequence: CASSPPGQGGNTIYF.

V and J are TRBV5-1 and TRBJ2-3; perhaps TRBD2 as D (5 bases). This CDR3 comprises 14 residues. V was shortened by 1 base and J by 6 bases, with 12 bases between the two germline ends. Germline V gene sequence: CDR1 SGHRS, CDR2 YFSETQ. As DNA, the CDR3 is TGCGCCAGCAGCTTGATGGGGAGCGGCGATACGCAGTATTTT. Translation: CASSLMGSGDTQYF.

J is TRBJ1-6 and V is TRBV7-9; the match to TRBD1 covers 8 bases. The junction had 9 bases not matched to a gene; V was cut back by 5 bases and J by 9 bases. Germline V lookup: CDR1 SEHNR, CDR2 FQNEAQ (reference sequence). This CDR3 spans 15 amino acids. CDR3: CASSRPGQAFSPLHF. The DNA of the CDR3 is TGTGCCAGCAGCCGTCCGGGACAGGCTTTTTCACCCCTCCACTTT.

The genes are TRBV28 and TRBJ2-5; tentative D call: TRBD2 (5 bases). Looked up from germline, CDR1 is MDHEN and CDR2 is SYDVKM. Trimming stripped 3 bases from V and 1 base from J, with 12 bases between. This CDR3 is built from 15 residues. In nucleotides, the CDR3 is TGTGCCAGCAGTTTGGGCGGGTCCCCCCAAGAGACCCAGTACTTC. Translating gives CASSLGGSPQETQYF.

The gene calls are TRBV12-3 or TRBV12-4 and TRBJ1-5, with D tentatively TRBD1 (5 bases). Trimming took 5 bases from V and 4 from J, leaving 9 bases between them. The CDR3 loop spans 13 amino acids. CDR3 sequence reads: CASSIQGNQPQHF. Here the CDR3 DNA reads TGTGCCAGCAGTATTCAGGGAAATCAGCCCCAGCATTTT.

The chain links TRBV6-5 to TRBJ1-6, with D unclear. Germline CDR1 MNHEY, CDR2 SVGAGI. Trimming removed 6 bases at V and 4 bases at J, with 10 bases between. The CDR3 extends over 14 amino acids. In nucleotides, the CDR3 is TGTGCCAGCAGGGAGCAGAATTATAATTCACCCCTCCACTTT. It specifies CASREQNYNSPLHF.

The chain carries TRBV6-2 or TRBV6-3 and TRBJ2-7, with 8 bases matching TRBD2. CDR1 MNHEY and CDR2 SVGEGT come from the germline V gene. This CDR3 has 17 residues. Trimming at V came to 4 bases and at J to 0 bases, leaving 11 bases not matched to a gene. The CDR3 region is CASSSARSGASSYEQYF. DNA of the CDR3: TGTGCCAGCAGTTCCGCCCGTAGCGGGGCCAGCTCCTACGAGCAGTACTTC.

The chain employs TRBV30 and TRBJ2-4; the D gene is possibly TRBD2 (5 bases). With 1 base removed from V and 11 bases from J, the gap between germline ends came to 12 bases. The CDR3 contains 12 residues. Germline CDR1 reads GTSNPN; CDR2 reads SVGIG (reference sequence). The CDR3 nucleotides are TGTGCCTGGAGTGATTCGTGGGGAGTTCAGTACTTC. This gives the protein CAWSDSWGVQYF. Full variable domain (missing parts from reference TRBV30 and TRBJ2-4): SQTIHQWPATLVQPVGSPLSLECTVEGTSNPNLYWYRQAAGRGLQLLFYSVGIGQISSEVPQNLSASRPQDRQFILSSKKLLLSDSGFYLCAWSDSWGVQYFGAGTRLSVL.

This clone has more than one count but fewer than ten. This chain connects TRBV7-9 to TRBJ1-1; D gene uncertain. The CDR3 has 13 residues. Between the trimmed V and J ends, which lost 1 base and 5 bases, there was a span of 8 bases. Germline V gene data show CDR1 as SEHNR and CDR2 as FQNEAQ (reference sequence). This CDR3 is CASSLEGGTEAFF. In DNA form, the CDR3 reads TGTGCCAGCAGCTTAGAAGGCGGGACTGAAGCTTTCTTT.

The chain uses TRBV6-1 and TRBJ1-1; D is unresolved. The CDR3 runs 14 residues. Germline V gene lookup returns CDR1 MNHNS and CDR2 SASEGT. V shed 2 bases and J shed 5 bases, with 12 bases lying between them. The CDR3 DNA sequence: TGTGCCAGCAGTGAATACCTTCCGGGGACTGAAGCTTTCTTT. It is translated as CASSEYLPGTEAFF.

This clone has a single count. V usage is TRBV6-5 and J usage is TRBJ1-6; 8 nucleotides line up with TRBD1. Germline assignment: CDR1 MNHEY and CDR2 SVGAGI. V lost 11 bases to trimming and J lost 7 bases; unmatched junction nucleotides: 10. This CDR3 has 14 residues. The CDR3 region is CAALEGQENSPLHF. The CDR3 DNA sequence: TGTGCCGCCTTAGAGGGACAGGAGAATTCACCCCTCCACTTT.

The V call is TRBV12-5, the J call TRBJ1-1; D gene unclear. Germline assignment: CDR1 LGHNT and CDR2 FRNRAP. The V end lost 6 bases, the J end lost 3 bases, and 11 bases lay between the germline ends. There are 13 residues in the CDR3. CDR3 sequence reads: CASGLTTYTEAFF. DNA of the CDR3: TGTGCTAGTGGACTAACAACTTACACTGAAGCTTTCTTT. The full variable domain, its missing parts supplied by reference TRBV12-5 and TRBJ1-1, is DARVTQTPRHKVTEMGQEVTMRCQPILGHNTVFWYRQTMMQGLELLAYFRNRAPLDDSGMPKDRFSAEMPDATLATLKIQPSEPRDSAVYFCASGLTTYTEAFFGQGTRLTVV.

The CDR3 is CASSIFGQNTEAFF. CDR3 sequence (DNA): TGTGCCAGTAGTATCTTTGGACAGAACACTGAAGCTTTCTTT. The chain links TRBV19 to TRBJ1-1; D is perhaps TRBD1 (5 bases). The CDR3 has 14 amino acids. V shed 3 bases and J shed 1 base, with 9 bases lying between them. Germline V gene data show CDR1 as LNHDA and CDR2 as SQIVND (reference sequence).

The chain couples TRBV28 to TRBJ1-6, with D unclear. The CDR3 has 18 amino acids. V was cut by 2 bases and J by 2 bases, with 16 bases left in between. From germline, CDR1 is MDHEN and CDR2 SYDVKM. CDR3 DNA: TGTGCCAGCAGTTTAACCGCACCCGGAGGGACCTATAATTCACCCCTCCACTTT. The encoded protein is CASSLTAPGGTYNSPLHF.

V usage is TRBV4-2 and J usage is TRBJ1-1; no firm D call. Germline V gene sequence: CDR1 LGHNA, CDR2 YNFKEQ. The V and J ends lost 0 bases and 1 base respectively, with 9 bases between them. The CDR3 contains 15 residues. This chain's CDR3 is CASSQDGGKNTEAFF. The CDR3 DNA is TGTGCCAGCAGCCAAGATGGAGGGAAGAACACTGAAGCTTTCTTT.

This clone has just a few counts. This rearrangement joins TRBV4-1 to TRBJ1-1; D remains unclear. The germline V and J ends were trimmed by 6 bases and 0 bases, with 11 bases remaining between them. Germline lookup yields CDR1 MGHRA and CDR2 YSYEKL. This CDR3 is 14 amino acids long. The CDR3 protein is CASRGRTMNTEAFF. CDR3 DNA: TGCGCCAGCAGGGGCAGAACCATGAACACTGAAGCTTTCTTT.

This chain links TRBV5-4 with TRBJ1-4; D unclear. The germline V and J ends were trimmed by 2 bases and 6 bases, with 8 bases remaining between them. Germline V CDR1 and CDR2: SGHNT, YYREEE (reference sequence). The CDR3 contains 13 residues. CDR3 sequence (DNA): TGTGCCAGCAGCTTTAAAGGAGATGAAAAACTGTTTTTT. As protein: CASSFKGDEKLFF.

The CDR3 is CASSVAKLAGVSTDTQYF. CDR3 sequence (DNA): TGTGCCAGCAGCGTAGCAAAACTAGCGGGGGTCAGCACAGATACGCAGTATTTT. The V and J genes are TRBV9 and TRBJ2-3; 11 bases fit TRBD2. CDR3 length: 18 amino acids. Germline CDR1 SGDLS, CDR2 YYNGEE. V was pared by 0 bases and J by 0 bases, with 6 bases of the junction left unmatched.